This TCR beta chain was recovered during a study of CD8+ T cells in alopecia areata. Study overall: Treated patients swallowed 5 to 10 mg of oral tofacitinib twice daily. The tofacitinib course ran for 6 to 18 months and was followed by 6 months off drug. Study conclusions and caveats: Clonality in lesional scalp, especially alopecia totalis/universalis, exceeded that of normal scalp. Under tofacitinib, fewer expanded CD8+ clones appeared among the top 100 scalp clones.

Sequencing templates came from extracted RNA that was reverse transcribed into cDNA. Libraries were prepared by immunoSEQ multiplex PCR; TCRdb keeps only in-frame clonotypes and omits some of them. The sample consists of approximately 140,000 clones, approximately 86% of them appearing once. The CDR3 is 15 amino acids. Trimming took off 5 bases at V and 2 bases at J, with 11 bases between the two ends. The germline V gene encodes CDR1 SGHRS and CDR2 YFSETQ. Notes on this clone: Antigen unknown.

Treatment indicated: oral pan-JAK inhibitor, 5-10 mg twice daily. The V call is TRBV5-1, the J call TRBJ2-6, with D perhaps TRBD1 (6 bases). Sequenced material: CD8+ T cells sorted from blood, taken at week 4, from a patient treated with tofacitinib. This sequence was found in a human donor with alopecia areata. Written as DNA, the CDR3 is TGCGCCAGCAGTCTCGAGGGGGCTGGGGCCAACGTCCTGACTTTC. This gives the protein CASSLEGAGANVLTF.